Listed here is a single T cell receptor beta chain. The antigen this receptor binds is unknown. It has no much larger one-base neighbor in the sample; base qualities were not kept. From a lookup of the germline V gene, CDR1 and CDR2 are SNHLY and FYNNEI. Deletion took 3 bases off V and 1 base off J, with a span of 9 bases between the germline ends. The CDR3, cysteine through phenylalanine, is 14 amino acids long. Only the CDR3 region is kept as DNA, spanning 42 bases read in frame from base 1. These data come from a study of graft-versus-host responses after intestinal transplantation (dated by TCRdb to the early 2020s). Notes on the research overall: The transplants that recipients received were multivisceral, liver-intestinal, or isolated intestinal. All recipients received anti-thymocyte globulin induction followed by maintenance tacrolimus and steroids for two to four years. After intestinal transplantation, graft-versus-host and host-versus-graft alloreactive T cell clones were followed in the graft, circulation and bone marrow using bulk TCR-beta CDR3 sequencing. Alloreactive clones were identified by sequencing pre-transplant mixed lymphocyte reaction products and comparing these products with unstimulated pre-transplant donor and recipient T cells. The cohort enrolled under 25 intestinal transplant recipients including one retransplant, and 3 patients lacking pretransplant specimens were excluded. A peak of at least 4% donor T cells among recipient peripheral blood mononuclear cells was the definition used for donor T cell macrochimerism. Rather than going through the commercial service, samples from a few later patients were sequenced in-house on an Illumina MiSeq and processed with MiXCR.

The library was built by means of the immunoSEQ multiplex PCR assay. For most patients, genomic DNA was isolated using the Qiagen DNeasy Blood and Tissue Kit and was shipped frozen to Adaptive Biotechnologies for TCR sequencing. For most patients, genomic DNA was subjected to high-throughput TCR-beta CDR3 sequencing by Adaptive Biotechnologies. The study's processing was this. TCR sequencing data for approximately 19 patients were retrieved from Adaptive's ImmunoSEQ software; a few other patients were processed with MiXCR and VDJtools. To correct CD4 versus CD8 sorting errors, sequences present in both subsets at a frequency ratio below 5:1 were removed. CDR3 nucleotide sequences shared between donor and recipient were removed because their origin could not be assigned. To count as alloreactive, a clone needed at least 2-fold expansion over unstimulated cells and a minimum CFSE-low frequency of 0.002% (template counts) or 0.001% (read counts). Clones were considered mappable if detected in sequenced pre-transplant spleen, lymph node, or MLR CFSE-low populations of the donor or recipient. Cumulative frequency of alloreactive clones was calculated as a percentage of all sequences weighted by copy number. The clones in this table, taken by TCRdb from immuneACCESS, are in-frame only. Not every clone is retained; where verified, under half of the shortfall comes from an unresolved V gene, and the cause of the rest is unknown. The V and J calls and clone size were taken over from that table, and D and trimming were inferred from the DNA. Across this sample there are 90,000 to 120,000 clones, with roughly 89% seen only once. The ten largest clones represent less than 0.85% of the sample.

The study at large found these results: GvH clones turned up in recipient bone marrow, with some appearing earlier in ileal mucosa or blood, a pattern consistent with an intestinal mucosal origin. In patients with donor T cell macrochimerism, the allografts had high GvH to HvG T cell clonal ratios. The conclusions were limited by the relatively low number and heterogeneity of the intestinal transplant patients. Early after transplant, peak levels of circulating GvH clones were associated with declines in HvG clones.

The label giving this sample's time point can be read as: cells obtained before transplantation from donor or recipient. CD3+CD4+ and CD3+CD8+ populations were FACS-sorted from unstimulated pre-transplant donor and recipient cells taken from spleen or lymph nodes. The source was unstimulated CD4+ T cells sorted from spleen or lymph node cells, collected before transplant. The chain couples TRBV2 to TRBJ1-1; TRBD1 is possibly the D segment (5 matching bases). The receptor was derived from a human donor who was the organ donor for an intestinal transplant. The base sequence is TGTGCCAGCAGTGATAGGGGCGGGAACACTGAAGCTTTCTTT. This gives the protein CASSDRGGNTEAFF.